A single sample is the source of the 22 T cell receptor beta chains below, sequenced in a study of blood T cell repertoires in COVID-19. Libraries were prepared by immunoSEQ multiplex PCR; TCRdb keeps only in-frame clonotypes and omits some of them. The profile shows approximately 100,000 clones, approximately 84% of them singletons. The sequencing input was peripheral blood. The receptor set was obtained from a man aged 55 to 70 with acute or convalescent COVID-19.

The chain joins TRBV14 to TRBJ2-1; 14 bases are shared with TRBD2. This CDR3 contains 17 residues. Germline V gene data show CDR1 as SGHDN and CDR2 as FVKESK. Trimming removed 4 bases from V and 2 bases from J; junction bases left unmatched: 4. CDR3: CASSPRTSGRPYNEQFF. The CDR3 DNA is TGTGCCAGCAGCCCCCGGACTAGCGGGAGGCCCTACAATGAGCAGTTCTTC.

The V call is TRBV2, the J call TRBJ2-7, with a weak D call TRBD1 (6 bases). Germline CDR1 is SNHLY and CDR2 is FYNNEI. The CDR3 loop spans 12 amino acids. Trimming shortened V by 5 bases and J by 4 bases, and 9 bases separated the two germline ends. In DNA, the CDR3 is TGTGCCAGCAGTTTTGACAGGTACGAGCAGTACTTC. It translates to CASSFDRYEQYF.

This clone appeared a few times. This sequence joins TRBV11-2 and TRBJ1-5, with D perhaps matching TRBD1 (5 bases). CDR3 size: 13 residues. Germline V gives CDR1 SGHAT, CDR2 FQNNGV. The germline V and J ends were trimmed by 5 bases and 5 bases, with 10 bases remaining between them. The CDR3 nucleotides read TGTGCCAGCAGCAGCGGGGCCTATCAGCCCCAGCATTTT. Residues: CASSSGAYQPQHF.

The V gene is TRBV3-1 (or the pseudogene TRBV3-2), the J gene TRBJ2-1, with D tentatively TRBD2 (5 bases). This CDR3 comprises 11 residues. V was trimmed by 1 base and J by 10 bases, leaving 5 bases between them. Germline V gives CDR1 LGHDT, CDR2 YNNKEL (reference sequence). The DNA for the CDR3 is TGTGCCAGCAGCCAAGCGGGAGAGCAGTTCTTC. Its translation: CASSQAGEQFF.

The chain joins TRBV18 to TRBJ2-5; perhaps TRBD1 as D (6 bases). The CDR3 has 14 amino acids. The V gene's germline CDR1 is KGHSH and CDR2 LQKENI. The V end was cut by 3 bases, the J end by 5 bases, with 13 bases between. The chain's CDR3 is CASSPPWGRETQYF. CDR3 nucleotides: TGTGCCAGCTCACCGCCGTGGGGGCGGGAGACCCAGTACTTC. Full variable domain (rest looked up from reference TRBV18 and TRBJ2-5): NAGVMQNPRHLVRRRGQEARLRCSPMKGHSHVYWYRQLPEEGLKFMVYLQKENIIDESGMPKERFSAEFPKEGPSILRIQQVVRGDSAAYFCASSPPWGRETQYFGPGTRLLVL.

In DNA, the CDR3 is TGTGCCAGCGGTTCAGGGCCTGAAGCTTTCTTT. It yields the protein CASGSGPEAFF. The rearrangement joins TRBV9 to TRBJ1-1; the D gene is possibly TRBD1 (5 bases). Germline V lookup: CDR1 SGDLS, CDR2 YYNGEE. Between the trimmed V and J ends, which lost 7 bases and 6 bases, there was a span of 10 bases. The CDR3 loop spans 11 amino acids.

Turning to this clone: One junction end does not reproduce the germline sequence, and a read error may be involved. The V call is TRBV5-1, the J call TRBJ2-1, with 7 nucleotides matching TRBD2. Germline CDR1 SGHRS, CDR2 YFSETQ. There are 15 residues in the CDR3. The CDR3 DNA reads TGCGCCAGCAGCTTGGCCCTAGCGGACTACAATGAGCGGTTCTTC. It yields the protein CASSLALADYNERFF.

This chain uses TRBV2 with TRBJ1-1, with 7 bases lining up with TRBD1. V lost 4 bases to trimming and J lost 8 bases; unmatched junction nucleotides: 10. The CDR3 length is 14 residues. The germline CDR1 and CDR2 sequences are SNHLY and FYNNEI. This CDR3 reads CASSGGTVLTEAFF. The CDR3 nucleotides read TGTGCCAGCAGTGGGGGGACAGTACTTACGGAAGCTTTCTTT.

V and J are TRBV28 and TRBJ1-5; the D is unclear. The CDR3 consists of 15 residues. Trimming stripped 3 bases from V and 6 bases from J, with 15 bases between. The germline V gene has CDR1 MDHEN and CDR2 SYDVKM. This chain's CDR3 is CASSFMATGSQPQHF. CDR3 bases: TGTGCCAGCAGTTTCATGGCGACGGGGAGTCAGCCCCAGCATTTT. Based on the CDR3 plus reference TRBV28 and TRBJ1-5, the full variable domain is DVKVTQSSRYLVKRTGEKVFLECVQDMDHENMFWYRQDPGLGLRLIYFSYDVKMKEKGDIPEGYSVSREKKERFSLILESASTNQTSMYLCASSFMATGSQPQHFGDGTRLSIL.

This clone was observed a single time. The rearrangement uses TRBV24-1 and TRBJ2-5; no clear D gene. The CDR3 sequence is 16 residues long. Germline V CDR1 and CDR2: KGHDR, SFDVKD. The germline V and J ends were trimmed by 2 bases and 2 bases, with 14 bases remaining between them. CDR3 nucleotide sequence: TGTGCCACCAGTGATTACAGATATCCTGCACAAGAGACCCAGTACTTC. Its translation is CATSDYRYPAQETQYF.

This clone was observed a single time. The chain employs TRBV5-1 and TRBJ2-1; the match to TRBD2 covers 7 bases. V shed 0 bases, J shed 9 bases, and the junction held 6 bases outside the gene matches. The CDR3 spans 14 residues. Germline-derived CDR1 and CDR2 are SGHRS and YFSETQ. CDR3 residues: CASSLARTRGEQFF. CDR3 sequence (DNA): TGCGCCAGCAGCTTGGCCCGGACTAGAGGTGAGCAGTTCTTC.

The V call is TRBV6-2 or TRBV6-3, the J call TRBJ2-3, with TRBD2 matching 13 bases. V lost 7 bases, J lost 7 bases, and 8 bases stayed unmatched. Germline-derived CDR1 and CDR2 are MNHEY and SVGEGT. The CDR3 runs 15 residues. The CDR3 DNA reads as TGTGCCAGCACCCCCCGGACTAGCGGGAGTTATACGCAGTATTTT. Translation gives CASTPRTSGSYTQYF.

This chain connects TRBV6-6 to TRBJ2-5; 8 nucleotides agree with TRBD1. With 7 bases clipped from V and 4 bases from J, the junction kept 5 bases outside the gene matches. Germline assignment: CDR1 MNHNY and CDR2 SVGAGI (reference sequence). This CDR3 spans 13 amino acids. The DNA of the CDR3 is TGTGCCAGCAAAAACAGGGGGGCAGAGACCCAGTACTTC. This codes for CASKNRGAETQYF.

The chain is built from TRBV28 and TRBJ2-2; D unresolved. Trimming removed 8 bases at V and 1 base at J, with 14 bases between. Looked up from germline, CDR1 is MDHEN and CDR2 is SYDVKM. The CDR3 is 15 residues long. CDR3 in amino acids: CASGPWPMNTGELFF. CDR3 sequence (DNA): TGTGCCAGCGGGCCATGGCCGATGAACACCGGGGAGCTGTTTTTT.

The CDR3 loop is CASRRERVYGYTF. The CDR3 bases are TGTGCCAGTAGGAGGGAGCGAGTCTATGGCTACACCTTC. The V gene is TRBV19, the J gene TRBJ1-2; D ambiguous. Germline V gene lookup returns CDR1 LNHDA and CDR2 SQIVND (reference sequence). V was cut by 6 bases and J by 4 bases, with 12 bases left in between. This CDR3 is built from 13 residues.

V gene TRBV28 combines with J gene TRBJ2-2; TRBD2 might be the D (5 bases). This CDR3 is built from 16 residues. Per germline, CDR1 MDHEN and CDR2 SYDVKM. The V and J ends lost 6 bases and 8 bases respectively, with 22 bases between them. The CDR3 sequence is CASRGWMAPAVGELFF. Here the CDR3 DNA reads TGTGCCAGCAGGGGGTGGATGGCCCCAGCGGTTGGGGAGCTGTTTTTT.

This clone has a single count. The genes are TRBV19 and TRBJ1-4; 12 bases align to TRBD1. Losses at the gene ends were 4 bases for V and 8 bases for J; bases not matched to a gene: 5. Germline assignment: CDR1 LNHDA and CDR2 SQIVND (reference sequence). The CDR3 is made up of 15 amino acids. The chain's CDR3 is CASSTGTGGVEKLFF. The CDR3 region has the DNA TGTGCCAGTAGTACAGGGACAGGGGGCGTAGAAAAACTGTTTTTT.

The V gene is TRBV5-1, the J gene TRBJ1-1; TRBD1 matches 7 bases. This CDR3 is 14 amino acids long. CDR1 is SGHRS and CDR2 is YFSETQ in the germline V gene. Germline trimming cut 4 bases from V and 4 bases from J; bases unmatched to any gene: 7. Here the CDR3 DNA reads TGCGCCAGCAGCGAACAGGGGATCGGCACTGAAGCTTTCTTT. This gives the protein CASSEQGIGTEAFF.

The gene calls are TRBV24-1 and TRBJ2-2; TRBD1 agrees at 9 bases. Unmatched junction bases numbered 2, after V lost 1 base and J lost 3 bases. Germline values: CDR1 KGHDR, CDR2 SFDVKD. CDR3 length: 16 amino acids. The DNA for the CDR3 is TGTGCCACCAGTGATTTAAGACAGGGGGACACCGGGGAGCTGTTTTTT. Translating gives CATSDLRQGDTGELFF.

This chain connects TRBV18 to TRBJ1-1; 11 nucleotides align to TRBD1. The CDR3 is made up of 16 amino acids. CDR1 and CDR2 (germline): KGHSH, LQKENI. V trimming: 6 bases; J trimming: 2 bases; junction bases outside the gene matches: 8. For the CDR3, the DNA is TGTGCCAGCTCCGGACAGGGGGCTGATCCCAACACTGAAGCTTTCTTT. As protein: CASSGQGADPNTEAFF.

The gene calls are TRBV19 and TRBJ1-4; a possible D gene is TRBD1 (6 bases). This CDR3 has 15 amino acids. Trimming cost V 1 base and J 6 bases, with 12 bases left between them. The germline gives CDR1 LNHDA, CDR2 SQIVND (reference sequence). The CDR3 sequence: CASSIGVRGDEKLFF. CDR3 DNA sequence: TGTGCCAGTAGTATAGGTGTCAGGGGAGATGAAAAACTGTTTTTT.

The V and J genes are TRBV6-2 or TRBV6-3 and TRBJ1-1; 12 bases match TRBD1. Germline CDR1 reads MNHEY; CDR2 reads SVGEGT. Trimming cost V 6 bases and J 7 bases; bases outside gene matches: 15. The CDR3 consists of 17 residues. The CDR3 coding sequence is TGTGCCAGCAGCCACGGGGGACAGGGGGCGATGGGCCGTGAAGCTTTCTTT. Encoded protein: CASSHGGQGAMGREAFF.